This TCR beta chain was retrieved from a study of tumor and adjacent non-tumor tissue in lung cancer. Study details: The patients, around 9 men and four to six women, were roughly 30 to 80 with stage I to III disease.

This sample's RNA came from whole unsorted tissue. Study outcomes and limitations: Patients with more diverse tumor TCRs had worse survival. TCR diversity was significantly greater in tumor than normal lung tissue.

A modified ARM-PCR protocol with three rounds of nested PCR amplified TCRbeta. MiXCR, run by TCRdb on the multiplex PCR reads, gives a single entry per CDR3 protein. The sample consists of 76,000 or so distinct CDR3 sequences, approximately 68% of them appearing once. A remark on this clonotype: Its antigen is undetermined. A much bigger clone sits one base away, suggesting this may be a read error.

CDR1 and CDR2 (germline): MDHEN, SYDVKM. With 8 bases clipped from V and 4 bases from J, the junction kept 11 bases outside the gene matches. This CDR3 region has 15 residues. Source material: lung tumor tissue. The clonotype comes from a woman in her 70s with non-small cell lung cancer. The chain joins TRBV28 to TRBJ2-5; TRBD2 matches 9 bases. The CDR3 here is CASGPQAGGRETQYF. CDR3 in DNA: TGTGCCAGCGGTCCACAAGCGGGAGGAAGAGAGACCCAGTACTTC. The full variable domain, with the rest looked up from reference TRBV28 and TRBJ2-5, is DVKVTQSSRYLVKRTGEKVFLECVQDMDHENMFWYRQDPGLGLRLIYFSYDVKMKEKGDIPEGYSVSREKKERFSLILESASTNQTSMYLCASGPQAGGRETQYFGPGTRLLVL.